The source of this TCR beta chain is a study of human T cells and chemical hapten exposure. Study-wide background: Doses of diphenylcyclopropenone went to the patients' scalps weekly throughout the roughly 23-week study. Findings and caveats of the study: Expanded TCRs clustered into significantly more large CDR3 similarity groups than controls, the analysis revealed. A positive correlation with patch test score was found for PT1 expanded TCR counts.

Each CDR3 protein is one row after TCRdb ran MiXCR on the RACE reads. This sample has around 340,000 distinct CDR3 sequences, with approximately 6.3% found just once. Specified time point: patch test 1, 2 weeks after DPC sensitization. Treatment specified: therapeutic diphenylcyclopropenone sensitization with weekly scalp DPC. The CDR3 runs 15 residues. The germline V gene encodes CDR1 DFQATT and CDR2 SNEGSKA (reference sequence). V shed 6 bases and J shed 2 bases, with 18 bases lying between them. This clonotype was seen ten or more times. The antigen remains unidentified. The sequencing here drew on whole blood, taken in connection with sensitization to the hapten diphenylcyclopropenone (DPC). The clonotype comes from a woman under 30 with alopecia areata. Some clones in this sample may be carry-over from other donors' samples. This chain connects TRBV20-1 to TRBJ2-3; no reliable D call. In DNA, the CDR3 is TGCAGTGCCCCTTTCGGCCAGGCGATCACAGATACGCAGTATTTT. Translating it yields CSAPFGQAITDTQYF.